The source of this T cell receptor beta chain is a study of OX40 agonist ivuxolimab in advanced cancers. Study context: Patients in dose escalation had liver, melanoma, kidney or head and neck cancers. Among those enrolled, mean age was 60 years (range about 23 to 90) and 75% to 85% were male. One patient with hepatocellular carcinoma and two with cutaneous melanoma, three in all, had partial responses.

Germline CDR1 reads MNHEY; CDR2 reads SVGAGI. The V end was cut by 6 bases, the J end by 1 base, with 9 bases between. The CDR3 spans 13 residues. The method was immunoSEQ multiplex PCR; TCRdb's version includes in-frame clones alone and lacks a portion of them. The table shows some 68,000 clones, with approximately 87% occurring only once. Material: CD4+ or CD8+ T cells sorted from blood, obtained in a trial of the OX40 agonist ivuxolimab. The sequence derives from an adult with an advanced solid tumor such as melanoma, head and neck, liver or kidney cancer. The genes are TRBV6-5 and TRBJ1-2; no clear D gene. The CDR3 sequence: CASSQQFNYGYTF. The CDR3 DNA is TGTGCCAGCAGCCAACAATTTAACTATGGCTACACCTTC.